The entry that follows covers one T cell receptor beta chain sequence. The clone's antigen remains unknown. Base qualities are not provided; no much larger clone lies one nucleotide away. Reading from cysteine to phenylalanine, the CDR3 counts 13 amino acids. Kept here is only the CDR3 DNA, which spans 39 bases and is read in frame from base 1. Based on the germline V gene, the CDR1 and CDR2 sequences are KGHDR and SFDVKD. V trim: 9 bases; J trim: 3 bases; unmatched bases: 7. TCR beta CDR3 regions were amplified from RNA transcripts. A first-round RT-PCR of the TCR CDR3 used the HTBI primer set with the Qiagen OneStep RT-PCR kit. The libraries were constructed in a second round of multiplex PCR and then size-selected and purified. Paired-end sequencing of the libraries was performed with 100 bp reads on an Illumina HiSeq2000. The study's processing was this. SOAPnuke was used to process the raw data, throwing out any read that contained adapters or uncalled bases, had a mean Phred below 15, or lacked an exact constant-primer or identifier match. High-quality paired reads were merged with COPE v1.2.5, and unique nucleotide sequences were defined as clonotypes. MiTCR v1.1 was used to align clonotypes to the IMGT TRBV, TRBD and TRBJ reference segments. The analysis was restricted to V-J combinations with a frequency above 0.0001, which together covered 99% to 99.2% of the repertoires. A TCS score was defined as the ratio of F50 (clonal expansion) to E x V (chaos), with BLOSUM62-based TCRdist applied between CDR3 peptides within each V-J. Welch's t-statistics and random forest reduced roughly 540 V-J features to roughly 13, which were used in a naive Bayes classifier (R e1071). TCRdb itself trimmed the public reads at Q25 with fastp, ran MiXCR and retained productive beta chains. Each record represents a unique CDR3 protein, reported with the most common genes and DNA among its rows. The V and J calls shown here were made by TCRdb, not taken from the authors' results. For this sample the table gives more than 500,000 distinct CDR3 sequences, of which about 16% were detected only once. The ten largest clones represent 3.8% of the sample.

The data stem from a study of T cells in Graves' hyperthyroidism and ophthalmopathy (dated by TCRdb to the late 2010s). General notes on the study: Peripheral blood was collected at initial diagnosis, before any treatment. A discovery cohort of approximately 97 patients, 43 with Graves' ophthalmopathy and 57 with stable Graves' hyperthyroidism, was used to find distinguishing TCR V-J signatures. Prospective prediction of ophthalmopathy was tested in an independent validation cohort consisting of fewer than 20 hyperthyroidism patients and approximately 16 patients who later progressed to ophthalmopathy. The 100 discovery patients were randomly split 7:3 into training and test sets. In over five Graves' hyperthyroidism patients, the study also compared T-cell repertoires from thyroid tissue with T-cell repertoires from blood. After blood sampling, hyperthyroidism patients were treated with methimazole at a starting dose of 30 mg daily, and ophthalmopathy patients were treated with high-dose intravenous methylprednisolone. The paper describes TCR Vbeta CDR3 sequencing of 135 peripheral blood samples, made up of 40 to 45 ophthalmopathy patients, around 78 hyperthyroidism patients and 17 progressor patients. The paper as a whole reports these results and caveats: In cross-validation, a model built on a 13 V-J signature told ophthalmopathy apart from stable hyperthyroidism with 87.88% sensitivity and roughly 82% specificity, and in testing the same model reached 80%/75%. In validation, the model predicted progression to ophthalmopathy with 55% to 71% sensitivity and approximately 74% specificity, a median of 6.5 months before onset. Most expanded thyroid clonotypes (frequency above 0.001) were also found in blood, which suggests that blood repertoires may mirror thyroid immune responses. No statistical method was used to fix the sample size in advance, and group allocation was not hidden from the investigators.

Stable Graves' hyperthyroidism was defined as the absence of progression to ophthalmopathy over 18 months of follow-up. Hyperthyroidism patients were newly diagnosed, with disease duration under 2 months, and aged 18 to 65 years. Patients with uncontrolled infections, other autoimmune diseases, pregnancy or lactation were excluded. Diagnoses relied on clinical symptoms, serum thyroxine and TRAb, thyroid ultrasound and orbital computed tomography. PBMCs were separated from 8 to 10 ml of fresh peripheral blood using Ficoll-Paque density gradient centrifugation. Total RNA was extracted with Trizol reagent, and quality was checked on an Agilent 2100 Bioanalyzer.

The material sequenced was blood. This chain joins TRBV24-1 to TRBJ2-7; 7 junctional bases match TRBD2. The sequence was obtained from a woman between 25 and 40 years old with Graves' hyperthyroidism. The sequence in DNA is TGTGCCACCTCGGCGGGAGTTCACTACGAGCAGTACTTC. Its coded protein is CATSAGVHYEQYF.